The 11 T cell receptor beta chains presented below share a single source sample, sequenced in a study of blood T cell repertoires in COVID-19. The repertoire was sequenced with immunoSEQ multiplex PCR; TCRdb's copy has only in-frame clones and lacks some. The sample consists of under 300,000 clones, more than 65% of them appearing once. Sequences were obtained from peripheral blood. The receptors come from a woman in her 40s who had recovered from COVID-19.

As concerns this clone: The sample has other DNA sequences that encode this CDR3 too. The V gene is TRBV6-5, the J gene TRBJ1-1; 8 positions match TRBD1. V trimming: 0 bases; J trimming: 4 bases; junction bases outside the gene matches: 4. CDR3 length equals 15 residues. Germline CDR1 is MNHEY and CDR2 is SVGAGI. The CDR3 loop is CASSYSGTGGTEAFF. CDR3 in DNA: TGTGCCAGCAGTTACTCGGGCACAGGGGGCACTGAAGCTTTCTTT.

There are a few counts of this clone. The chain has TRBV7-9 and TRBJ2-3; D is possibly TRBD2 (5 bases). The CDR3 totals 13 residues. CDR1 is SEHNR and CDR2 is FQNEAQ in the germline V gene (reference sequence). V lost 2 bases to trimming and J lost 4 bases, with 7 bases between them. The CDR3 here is CASSLLLADTQYF. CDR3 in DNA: TGTGCCAGCAGCTTATTACTAGCAGATACGCAGTATTTT.

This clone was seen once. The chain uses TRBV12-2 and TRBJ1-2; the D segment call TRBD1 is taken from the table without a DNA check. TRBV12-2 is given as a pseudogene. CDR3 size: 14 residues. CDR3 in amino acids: CASRPRTGLYGYTF. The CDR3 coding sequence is TGTGCAAGTCGCCCGAGGACAGGGCTCTATGGCTACACCTTC.

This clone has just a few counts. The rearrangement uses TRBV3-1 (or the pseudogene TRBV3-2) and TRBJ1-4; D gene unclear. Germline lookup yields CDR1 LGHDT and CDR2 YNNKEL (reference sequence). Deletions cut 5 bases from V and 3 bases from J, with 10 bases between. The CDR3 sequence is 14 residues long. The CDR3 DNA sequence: TGTGCCAGCAGCGACACCTTCTCTAATGAAAAACTGTTTTTT. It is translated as CASSDTFSNEKLFF.

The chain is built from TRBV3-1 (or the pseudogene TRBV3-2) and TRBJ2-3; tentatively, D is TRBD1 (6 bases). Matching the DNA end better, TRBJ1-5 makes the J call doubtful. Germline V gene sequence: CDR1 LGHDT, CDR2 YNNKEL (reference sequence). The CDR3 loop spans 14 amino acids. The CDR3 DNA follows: TGTGCCAGCAGCCAAGGGGGGGGCACAGATACGCAGCATTTT. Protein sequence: CASSQGGGTDTQHF.

CDR3 region: CASSLGQGAVTDTQYF. In DNA form, the CDR3 reads TGTGCCAGCAGCCTCGGACAGGGGGCAGTCACAGATACGCAGTATTTT. The chain has TRBV25-1 and TRBJ2-3, with 11 bases that match TRBD1. There are 16 residues in the CDR3. The V gene's germline CDR1 is MGHDK and CDR2 SYGVNS. The trim removed 6 bases at V and 2 bases at J, leaving 7 bases unmatched.

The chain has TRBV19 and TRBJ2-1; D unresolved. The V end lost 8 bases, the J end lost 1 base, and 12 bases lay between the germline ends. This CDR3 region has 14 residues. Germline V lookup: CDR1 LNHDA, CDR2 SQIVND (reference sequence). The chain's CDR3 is CASAQMRSYNEQFF. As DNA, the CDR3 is TGTGCCAGTGCCCAAATGAGATCCTACAATGAGCAGTTCTTC. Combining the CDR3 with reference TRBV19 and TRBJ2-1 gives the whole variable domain DGGITQSPKYLFRKEGQNVTLSCEQNLNHDAMYWYRQDPGQGLRLIYYSQIVNDFQKGDIAEGYSVSREKKESFPLTVTSAQKNPTAFYLCASAQMRSYNEQFFGPGTRLTVL.

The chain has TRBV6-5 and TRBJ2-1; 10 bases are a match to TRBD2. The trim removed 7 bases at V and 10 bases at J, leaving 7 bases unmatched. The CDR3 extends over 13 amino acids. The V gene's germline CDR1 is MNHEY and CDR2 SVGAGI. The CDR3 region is CASTSGGVREQFF. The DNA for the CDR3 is TGTGCCAGCACCAGCGGGGGGGTCAGGGAGCAGTTCTTC.

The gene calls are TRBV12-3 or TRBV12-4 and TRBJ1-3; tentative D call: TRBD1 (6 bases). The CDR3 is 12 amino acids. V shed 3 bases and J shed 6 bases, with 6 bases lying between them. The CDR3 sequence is CASSLGANTIYF. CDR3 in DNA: TGTGCCAGCAGTTTGGGGGCAAACACCATATATTTT.

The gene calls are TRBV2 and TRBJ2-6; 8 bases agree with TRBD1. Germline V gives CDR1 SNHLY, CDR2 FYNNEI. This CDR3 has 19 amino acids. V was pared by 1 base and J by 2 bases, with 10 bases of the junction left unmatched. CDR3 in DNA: TGTGCCAGCAGTGAAGTTTCTACAGGGGGGCCGGCTGGGGCCAACGTCCTGACTTTC. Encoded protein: CASSEVSTGGPAGANVLTF.

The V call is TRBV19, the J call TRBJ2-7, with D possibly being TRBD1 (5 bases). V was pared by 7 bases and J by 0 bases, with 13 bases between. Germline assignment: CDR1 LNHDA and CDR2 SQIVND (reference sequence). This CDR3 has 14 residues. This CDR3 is CASTKGSSSYEQYF. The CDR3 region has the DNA TGTGCCAGTACTAAGGGGTCAAGCTCCTACGAGCAGTACTTC.